This TCR beta chain was captured in a study of regulatory T cells in long-lasting Graves disease. Through Arm-PCR of CDR3 regions and iRepertoire HTBI primers, TCR beta libraries were built. TCRdb ran MiXCR on the multiplex PCR reads and lists one entry per CDR3 protein. The table shows around 500,000 distinct CDR3 sequences, with about 12% occurring only once. This clonotype came up many times. Time point here: newly diagnosed GD, antithyroid drugs for less than 3 months. PBMC-derived RNA was used for the TCR library. V dropped 5 bases and J dropped 2; count of bases not matched to a gene: 8. Germline V CDR1 and CDR2: SGHTA, FQGTGA. The CDR3 length is 17 residues. These data were also reused for a study on T cells in Graves' hyperthyroidism and ophthalmopathy. That work contributes: The TCR CDR3 first-round RT-PCR relied on the HTBI primer set.

The sequence came from a woman under 40 with Graves disease. Sequencing was performed on peripheral blood mononuclear cells (PBMCs), taken at new diagnosis, from a patient treated with antithyroid drugs. The V gene is TRBV7-3, the J gene TRBJ2-1; 11 bases line up with TRBD2. DNA of the CDR3: TGTGCCAGCAGCCCTCTATTGGGACTAGCGGCCTACAATGAGCAGTTCTTC. The encoded protein is CASSPLLGLAAYNEQFF.